These T cell receptor beta chains were read from a single sample in a study of PD-1 blockade in mismatch repair-deficient tumors. Profiling relied on immunoSEQ multiplex PCR, and the TCRdb table lists in-frame clones only, not all of them. Seen here are 100,000 to 150,000 clones, about 88% observed once, and the top ten hold approximately 15%. The material sequenced was peripheral blood, taken 44 weeks after starting pembrolizumab. Receptors originate from an adult with mismatch repair-deficient cancer. Both conserved end residues are part of each CDR3. The D gene is left open where the match is weak. Where a row states a size, it is once, few, many or the class of an expanded clone; other rows omit it.

TRBD1	TRBV6-1	TRBJ1-1	-	TGTGCCAGCAACTTCCGGGACAGGGGGACTGAAGCTTTCTTT	CASNFRDRGTEAFF
-	TRBV11-3	TRBJ2-7	-	TGTGCCAGCAGGTATAACCAGGGGTCCTTCGAGCAGTACTTC	CASRYNQGSFEQYF
TRBD2	TRBV28	TRBJ2-5	-	TGTGCCAGCAGCGGGACTAGCGGGAGTCGAGTAGAGACCCAGTACTTC	CASSGTSGSRVETQYF
-	TRBV28	TRBJ2-4	-	TGTGCCAGCAGCCCGAAGAAATCGGGGGCCAGGAACATTCAGTACTTC	CASSPKKSGARNIQYF
TRBD2	TRBV13	TRBJ2-3	-	TGTGCCAGCAGCCCTTTAACAAGCGGGAGGGGAGGTAGGGCAGATACGCAGTATTTT	CASSPLTSGRGGRADTQYF
-	TRBV5-1	TRBJ2-6	-	TGCGCCAGCAGCGAGGGACGGGGACTGGTCGGCTCTGGGGCCAACGTCCTGACTTTC	CASSEGRGLVGSGANVLTF
-	TRBV29-1	TRBJ1-1	-	TGCAGCGTTGATTCAAGCGTCCCGGAGGCCGAAGCTTTCTTT	CSVDSSVPEAEAFF
TRBD1	TRBV4-3	TRBJ1-2	-	TGCGCCAGCAGCCAAGAGCTGCCGGGACAGACTAACTATGGCTACACCTTC	CASSQELPGQTNYGYTF
TRBD2	TRBV30	TRBJ2-1	-	TGTGCCTGGAGTTCACCCGGACTAGCGGTTAGAAGCTCCTACAATGAGCAGTTCTTC	CAWSSPGLAVRSSYNEQFF
TRBD2	TRBV6-6	TRBJ2-7	-	TGTGCCAGCAGTTACCCTAGCGGGCCCTACGAGCAGTACTTC	CASSYPSGPYEQYF
-	TRBV5-1	TRBJ1-2	-	TGCGCCAGCAGCTTTGACAGGTCCAACTATGGCTACACCTTC	CASSFDRSNYGYTF
-	TRBV5-1	TRBJ2-1	-	TGCGCCAGCAGCTTGGAGAGACCCTATGAGCAGTTCTTC	CASSLERPYEQFF
TRBD2	TRBV7-9	TRBJ2-2	-	TGTGCCAGCAGCTTAGGTGGACTAGCGGGAGGGTCTACCGGGGAGCTGTTTTTT	CASSLGGLAGGSTGELFF
TRBD1	TRBV5-6	TRBJ2-7	-	TGTGCCAGCAGCCCCTTGGGACAGGGGGGCTACGAGCAGTACTTC	CASSPLGQGGYEQYF
TRBD1	TRBV7-6	TRBJ1-5	-	TGTGCCAGCAGCTTAGGAGGGACAGGCCGCCGATATAGCAATCAGCCCCAGCATTTT	CASSLGGTGRRYSNQPQHF
TRBD1	TRBV7-2	TRBJ1-4	-	TGTGCCAGCAGCGCTGGGACAGCAAAAAATGAAAAACTGTTTTTT	CASSAGTAKNEKLFF
TRBD1	TRBV5-1	TRBJ2-7	-	TGCGCCAGCAGCCGCGGACAGGCAGGCGAGCAGTACTTC	CASSRGQAGEQYF
-	TRBV19	TRBJ2-7	few	TGTGCCAGTAGTAGCCAGGGAGGCGACGAGCAGTACTTC	CASSSQGGDEQYF
TRBD1	TRBV6-4	TRBJ2-2	-	TGTGCCAGCAGTGACTCATCGACAGGGATCCCCGGGGAGCTGTTTTTT	CASSDSSTGIPGELFF
-	TRBV10-3	TRBJ2-1	-	TGTGCCATCCTAAACTCGGGAGATGAGCAGTTCTTC	CAILNSGDEQFF
-	TRBV28	TRBJ2-1	-	TGTGCCAGCAGTGTTACTAGAGACAATGAGCAGTTCTTC	CASSVTRDNEQFF
TRBD1	TRBV19	TRBJ2-7	-	TGTGCCAGTAGCGCGCAGGGGGCATCCTACGAGCAGTACTTC	CASSAQGASYEQYF
-	TRBV5-8	TRBJ1-5	-	TGTGCCAGCAGCGGCGACATAAGCAATCAGCCCCAGCATTTT	CASSGDISNQPQHF
-	TRBV11-3	TRBJ1-2	-	TGTGCCAGCAGCATGCGGTCTAACTATGGCTACACCTTC	CASSMRSNYGYTF
-	TRBV9	TRBJ2-1	once	TGTGCCAGCAGCCCAGCTCAGGGAAGGTCTGTCGATGAGCAGTTCTTC	CASSPAQGRSVDEQFF
-	TRBV11-3	TRBJ1-1	once	TGTGCCAGCAGCTCCTCGGTGAGTAGGGCTGAAGCTTTCTTT	CASSSSVSRAEAFF
TRBD2	TRBV13	TRBJ2-1	-	TGTGCCAGCAGCTCTCGGACTAGCGGGGGATATGAGCAGTTCTTC	CASSSRTSGGYEQFF
-	TRBV6-5	TRBJ1-2	-	TGTGCCAGCAGCCCCCCGGGTGGAGGGCTCGGAGGCTACACCTTC	CASSPPGGGLGGYTF
-	TRBV15	TRBJ2-1	once	TGTGCCACCAGCAGAGGGCAGTGGAATGAGCAGTTCTTC	CATSRGQWNEQFF
TRBD2	TRBV28	TRBJ2-2	-	TGTGCCAGCAGTTCCGGGACTACCGACATCGGGGAGCTGTTTTTT	CASSSGTTDIGELFF
-	TRBV7-4	TRBJ1-3	few	TGTGCCAGCAGCTTAAACCCCTTT	CASSLNPF
TRBD2	TRBV19	TRBJ2-3	-	TGTGCCAGTAGTATAGGGGGGGGTAGCGTCGTGACAGATACGCAGTATTTT	CASSIGGGSVVTDTQYF
TRBD2	TRBV28	TRBJ2-1	-	TGTGCCAGCAGAAATAGCGGGAGGGGAAATGAGCAGTTCTTC	CASRNSGRGNEQFF
-	TRBV5-1	TRBJ2-4	few	TGCGCCAGCAGCTTGGCGGGGGCGAGTGCCAAAAACATTCAGTACTTC	CASSLAGASAKNIQYF
-	TRBV6-5	TRBJ2-3	-	TGTGCCAGCAGTTACTCGATCCAGGGTTATGCAGATACGCAGTATTTT	CASSYSIQGYADTQYF
TRBD1	TRBV5-6	TRBJ2-7	few	TGTGCCAGCAGCTCGGACAGGGTCGGCTACGAGCAGTACTTC	CASSSDRVGYEQYF
-	TRBV5-4	TRBJ2-7	-	TGTGCCAGCAGCCCCGGACTGGGAGCCTACGAGCAGTACTTC	CASSPGLGAYEQYF
TRBD1	TRBV2	TRBJ1-5	few	TGTGCCAGCAGGACAGGGGAGGTTCAGCCCCAGCATTTT	CASRTGEVQPQHF
-	TRBV30	TRBJ1-5	-	TGTGCCTGGAGTATTGGGGAGGAACAGCCCCAGCATTTT	CAWSIGEEQPQHF
-	TRBV10-3	TRBJ2-7	-	TGTGCCATCAGTGACACCCACTACGAGCAGTACTTC	CAISDTHYEQYF
-	TRBV11-2	TRBJ2-5	-	TGTGCCAGCAGCTTAGAACAGGGTTCGAGGCAAGAGACCCAGTACTTC	CASSLEQGSRQETQYF
-	TRBV5-1	TRBJ2-1	-	TGCGCCAGCCAAAGGGGGGCCGACAATGAGCAGTTCTTC	CASQRGADNEQFF
-	TRBV28	TRBJ2-1	-	TGTGCCAGCAACCCAAGGACACTGGTGGGGGATGAGCAGTTCTTC	CASNPRTLVGDEQFF
-	TRBV7-9	TRBJ2-1	-	TGTGCCAGCAGCTTCTCCTACAATGAGCAGTTCTTC	CASSFSYNEQFF
-	TRBV5-1	TRBJ1-4	-	TGCGCCAGCAGCTTGGATGGGGGCGATTTTGAAAAACTGTTTTTT	CASSLDGGDFEKLFF
-	TRBV7-9	TRBJ2-1	few	TGTGCCAGCAGCCAACAGGGCCATGAGCAGTTCTTC	CASSQQGHEQFF
TRBD2	TRBV25-1	TRBJ2-1	once	TGTGCCAGCAGTGAAAGACTAGCGGGATCGCTCTGCAATGAGCAGTTCTTC	CASSERLAGSLCNEQFF
TRBD2	TRBV4-1	TRBJ2-5	-	TGCGCCAGCAGCCAAGTCAAGGGAGGGGAGACCCAGTACTTC	CASSQVKGGETQYF
-	TRBV7-2	TRBJ2-7	few	TGTGCCAGCAGCTTAGCCCACTCCGAGCAGTACTTC	CASSLAHSEQYF
-	TRBV5-1	TRBJ1-2	few	TGCGCCAGCAGCCCGGAAGCTAACTATGGCTACACCTTC	CASSPEANYGYTF
-	TRBV5-1	TRBJ2-1	-	TGCGCCAGCAGCTTAGGGCAGGACAATGAGCAGTTCTTC	CASSLGQDNEQFF
TRBD2	TRBV19	TRBJ2-7	-	TGTGCCAGTAGTCGCGGGGGCTCCTACGAGCAGTACTTC	CASSRGGSYEQYF
-	TRBV27	TRBJ2-1	-	TGTGCCAGCAGTTTAATGGGGAGCTCCTACAATGAGCAGTTCTTC	CASSLMGSSYNEQFF
-	TRBV13	TRBJ2-5	-	TGTGCCAGCAGCCCGACAGTCCAAGAGACCCAGTACTTC	CASSPTVQETQYF
-	TRBV6-5	TRBJ2-7	-	TGTGCCAGCAGTTACTCGACGCGCAACGAGCAGTACTTC	CASSYSTRNEQYF
TRBD1	TRBV19	TRBJ2-5	-	TGTGCCAGTAGTGGGACAGCACAAGAGACCCAGTACTTC	CASSGTAQETQYF
-	TRBV4-2	TRBJ2-7	-	TGTGCCAGCAGCCAGGAAGGCCGGGGCCGCACAATCTACGAGCAGTACTTC	CASSQEGRGRTIYEQYF
-	TRBV29-1	TRBJ1-1	few	TGCAGCGTTGATCAGGGAACCACTGAAGCTTTCTTT	CSVDQGTTEAFF